A selection of T cell receptor beta chains follows, all from one sample in a study of cytomegalovirus exposure and HLA in healthy donors. Libraries were prepared by immunoSEQ multiplex PCR; TCRdb keeps only in-frame clonotypes and omits some of them. The table has 150,000 or so clones, more than 70% seen once. Sequencing was carried out using PBMCs. The receptors were gathered from a human donor in good health. The CDR3 runs from the conserved cysteine through the conserved F or W. Fields, in order: D gene, V gene, clone size, J gene, CDR3 protein, CDR3 DNA. A D gene is named only where the DNA matches it firmly. Not every row has a clone size; where given, it reads once, few, many or a size class.

TRBD1	TRBV5-6	NA	TRBJ2-2	CASSWTGLNTGELFF	TGTGCCAGCAGCTGGACAGGCTTGAACACCGGGGAGCTGTTTTTT
NA	TRBV4-3	once	TRBJ1-1	CASSQDPGGWTEAFF	TGCGCCAGCAGCCAAGATCCGGGGGGTTGGACTGAAGCTTTCTTT
TRBD1	TRBV5-6	NA	TRBJ2-5	CASSSTGQETQYF	TGTGCCAGCAGCTCGACAGGGCAAGAGACCCAGTACTTC
NA	TRBV9	NA	TRBJ1-5	CASSVGVGDQPQHF	TGTGCCAGCAGCGTAGGAGTTGGAGATCAGCCCCAGCATTTT
NA	TRBV7-9	NA	TRBJ1-2	CASSLEGTRSAGYTF	TGTGCCAGCAGCTTGGAGGGGACCCGTTCGGCTGGCTACACCTTC
NA	TRBV28	NA	TRBJ1-1	CASRTLTGALNTEAFF	TGTGCCAGCAGAACCTTGACAGGCGCACTGAACACTGAAGCTTTCTTT
NA	TRBV7-9	NA	TRBJ2-3	CASSLVQVDTQYF	TGTGCCAGCAGCTTAGTACAGGTTGATACGCAGTATTTT
NA	TRBV30	NA	TRBJ1-1	CAWSFTENTEAFF	TGTGCCTGGAGTTTTACAGAGAACACTGAAGCTTTCTTT
NA	TRBV5-1	NA	TRBJ1-1	CASSSLGAVMNTEAFF	TGCGCCAGCAGCAGCTTGGGGGCAGTCATGAACACTGAAGCTTTCTTT
TRBD1	TRBV19	NA	TRBJ1-2	CASSISGQPNYGYTF	TGTGCCAGTAGTATATCGGGACAGCCTAACTATGGCTACACCTTC
NA	TRBV5-1	few	TRBJ1-6	CASSLEGRGSPLHF	TGCGCCAGCAGCTTGGAGGGCCGGGGGTCACCCCTCCACTTT
NA	TRBV27	NA	TRBJ2-1	CASMITPGGYNEQFF	TGTGCCAGCATGATTACGCCCGGGGGCTACAATGAGCAGTTCTTC
NA	TRBV27	NA	TRBJ1-2	CASSLLGDTNGYTF	TGTGCCAGCAGTTTACTGGGAGACACAAATGGCTACACCTTC
NA	TRBV28	few	TRBJ1-4	CASKEGGLDEKLFF	TGTGCCAGCAAGGAAGGGGGATTGGATGAAAAACTGTTTTTT
TRBD1	TRBV29-1	NA	TRBJ2-1	CSVGTGVNEQFF	TGCAGCGTTGGGACAGGAGTCAATGAGCAGTTCTTC
NA	TRBV2	NA	TRBJ1-2	CASSGSGQYGYTF	TGTGCCAGCAGTGGTTCAGGGCAATATGGCTACACCTTC
NA	TRBV7-6	NA	TRBJ2-3	CASSLIRGQDTQYF	TGTGCCAGCAGCTTAATCAGGGGTCAGGATACGCAGTATTTT
NA	TRBV27	NA	TRBJ1-1	CASSLFFGGTEAFF	TGTGCCAGCAGTTTATTCTTTGGCGGCACTGAAGCTTTCTTT
TRBD2	TRBV25-1	NA	TRBJ2-5	CASSMYSGGSETQYF	TGTGCCAGCAGTATGTATAGCGGGGGATCTGAGACCCAGTACTTC
TRBD2	TRBV6-5	NA	TRBJ2-1	CASRLAGGRNEQFF	TGTGCCAGCAGGTTAGCGGGGGGTCGGAATGAGCAGTTCTTC
NA	TRBV27	once	TRBJ1-1	CASISRGGVMNTEAFF	TGTGCCAGTATCTCTCGGGGGGGGGTAATGAACACTGAAGCTTTCTTT
NA	TRBV2	few	TRBJ2-1	CASSVLALAYNEQFF	TGTGCCAGCAGTGTCCTGGCGCTAGCGTACAATGAGCAGTTCTTC
NA	TRBV28	NA	TRBJ2-5	CASITTPRGRGQETQYF	TGTGCCAGCATTACAACCCCTAGGGGAAGGGGACAAGAGACCCAGTACTTC
NA	TRBV30	NA	TRBJ2-3	CAWSVSSRGLGTQYF	TGTGCCTGGAGTGTATCTAGCAGGGGCCTAGGTACGCAGTATTTT
TRBD2	TRBV13	NA	TRBJ2-2	CASSPRLAGGTGELFF	TGTGCCAGCAGCCCAAGACTAGCGGGAGGAACCGGGGAGCTGTTTTTT
TRBD1	TRBV5-6	NA	TRBJ2-7	CASSLEGQGVMNEQYF	TGTGCCAGCAGCTTGGAAGGACAGGGGGTAATGAACGAGCAGTACTTC
NA	TRBV7-9	NA	TRBJ2-5	CASSLAGGETQYF	TGTGCCAGCAGCTTAGCGGGAGGCGAGACCCAGTACTTC
NA	TRBV10-3	NA	TRBJ1-2	CAISESQDYGYTF	TGTGCCATCAGTGAGTCTCAGGACTATGGCTACACCTTC
TRBD1	TRBV6-5	NA	TRBJ1-1	CASNHRGRGTEAFF	TGTGCCAGTAACCACAGGGGGCGAGGAACTGAAGCTTTCTTT
TRBD1	TRBV18	NA	TRBJ1-6	CASSPGTGGDSPLHF	TGTGCCAGCTCACCCGGGACAGGGGGAGATTCACCCCTCCACTTT
NA	TRBV19	NA	TRBJ1-5	CASSARLPGGLQPQHF	TGTGCCAGTAGTGCCCGACTCCCCGGGGGGTTACAGCCCCAGCATTTT
NA	TRBV14	few	TRBJ1-1	CASSPWKRDTEAFF	TGTGCCAGCAGCCCGTGGAAACGGGACACTGAAGCTTTCTTT
TRBD2	TRBV15	NA	TRBJ2-2	CATSVAGDTGELFF	TGTGCCACCAGCGTGGCGGGGGACACCGGGGAGCTGTTTTTT
TRBD1	TRBV7-3	few	TRBJ2-6	CASSLRQGAGANVLTF	TGTGCCAGCAGCTTACGTCAGGGGGCTGGGGCCAACGTCCTGACTTTC
TRBD1	TRBV5-6	NA	TRBJ2-7	CASSWTGGGYEQYF	TGTGCCAGCAGCTGGACAGGGGGCGGGTACGAGCAGTACTTC
TRBD1	TRBV7-6	NA	TRBJ1-4	CASSDWTGGHEKLFF	TGTGCCAGCAGCGATTGGACAGGGGGGCATGAAAAACTGTTTTTT
TRBD1	TRBV7-2	once	TRBJ1-2	CASSLGQGKTYGYTF	TGTGCCAGCAGCTTAGGACAGGGAAAAACCTATGGCTACACCTTC
TRBD1	TRBV5-1	NA	TRBJ1-2	CASRTGAHGYTF	TGCGCCAGCAGGACAGGGGCCCATGGCTACACCTTC
NA	TRBV7-9	NA	TRBJ2-7	CASSAGTHYEQYF	TGTGCCAGCAGTGCCGGGACACACTACGAGCAGTACTTC
TRBD2	TRBV9	NA	TRBJ2-1	CASSVYSGGEQFF	TGTGCCAGCAGCGTTTATAGCGGGGGTGAGCAGTTCTTC
TRBD1	TRBV6-6	few	TRBJ2-7	CASRKTGDEQYF	TGTGCCAGCAGGAAGACAGGGGACGAGCAGTACTTC
NA	TRBV29-1	NA	TRBJ1-2	CSVLRGGHGYTF	TGCAGCGTCTTGAGGGGGGGCCATGGCTACACCTTC
TRBD1	TRBV18	once	TRBJ2-7	CASSSTGGNEQYF	TGTGCCAGCTCGTCGACAGGGGGAAACGAGCAGTACTTC
TRBD1	TRBV28	once	TRBJ1-5	CASSLRQGVGPQHF	TGTGCCAGCAGTTTACGACAGGGAGTAGGGCCCCAGCATTTT
NA	TRBV19	few	TRBJ1-5	CASRSRVQPQHF	TGTGCCAGTCGTTCTCGGGTTCAGCCCCAGCATTTT
NA	TRBV7-3	many	TRBJ1-1	CASSFGVQTEAFF	TGTGCCAGCAGCTTCGGGGTTCAAACTGAAGCTTTCTTT
TRBD2	TRBV27	NA	TRBJ2-1	CASSLSIGTSGYNEQFF	TGTGCCAGCAGTTTATCGATAGGGACTAGCGGATACAATGAGCAGTTCTTC